This TCR beta chain was sequenced during a study of response to subunit inactivated influenza vaccine. Study results and limitations: The authors offered the suggestion that each seasonal influenza vaccination recruits few new T cells.

As concerns this clonotype: No antigen is known for it.

TCRdb reanalysed the RT-PCR reads using MiXCR and keeps one entry per CDR3 protein. The data hold about 700,000 distinct CDR3 sequences, with 15% to 19% observed a single time. The CDR3 has 11 residues. CDR1 and CDR2 (germline): SQVTM, ANQGSEA. V lost 6 bases, J lost 8 bases, and 10 bases lay in between. The source was PBMCs from blood, collected about 12 days after vaccination. The chain has TRBV29-1 and TRBJ2-2; no clear D gene. The TCR comes from a man in his fifties or sixties who received an inactivated influenza vaccine. The CDR3 DNA reads TGCAGCGTGTTATGGGTGGGGGAGCTGTTTTTT. This encodes CSVLWVGELFF.